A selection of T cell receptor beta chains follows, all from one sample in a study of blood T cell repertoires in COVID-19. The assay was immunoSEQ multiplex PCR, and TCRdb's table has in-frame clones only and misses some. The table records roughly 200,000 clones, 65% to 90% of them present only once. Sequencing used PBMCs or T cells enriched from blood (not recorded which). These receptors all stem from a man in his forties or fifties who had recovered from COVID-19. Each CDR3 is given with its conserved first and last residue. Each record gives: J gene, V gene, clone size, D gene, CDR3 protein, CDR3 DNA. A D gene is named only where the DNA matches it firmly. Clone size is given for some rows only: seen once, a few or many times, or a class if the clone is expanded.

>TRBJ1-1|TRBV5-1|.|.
CASSPTLQGMNTEAFF
TGCGCCAGCAGCCCTACCCTACAGGGAATGAACACTGAAGCTTTCTTT
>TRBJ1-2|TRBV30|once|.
CAWSVKGAEGYTF
TGTGCCTGGAGTGTAAAAGGGGCTGAAGGCTACACCTTC
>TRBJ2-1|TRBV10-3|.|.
CAISERESSYNEQFF
TGTGCCATCAGTGAGCGGGAGAGCTCCTACAATGAGCAGTTCTTC
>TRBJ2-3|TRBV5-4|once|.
CASSLELGGGSVTDTQYF
TGTGCCAGCAGCTTGGAACTGGGGGGCGGGAGCGTTACAGATACGCAGTATTTT
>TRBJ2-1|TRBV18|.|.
CASSPPQRGRGNEQFF
TGTGCCAGCTCACCACCCCAGCGGGGCAGGGGCAATGAGCAGTTCTTC
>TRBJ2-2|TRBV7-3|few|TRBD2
CASSSSWTSGRGTGELFF
TGTGCCAGCAGCTCATCATGGACTAGCGGGAGGGGCACCGGGGAGCTGTTTTTT
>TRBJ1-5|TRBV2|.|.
CASSLGRDSNQPQHF
TGTGCCAGCAGTCTAGGCAGGGATAGCAATCAGCCCCAGCATTTT
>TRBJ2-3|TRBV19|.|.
CASSDSSGADTQYF
TGTGCCAGTAGCGACAGTTCGGGAGCAGATACGCAGTATTTT
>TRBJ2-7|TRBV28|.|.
CASSQGGLYEQYF
TGTGCCAGCAGTCAAGGGGGACTATACGAGCAGTACTTC
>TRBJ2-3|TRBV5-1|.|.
CASTESAPQDTQYF
TGCGCCAGCACGGAGTCGGCCCCACAAGATACGCAGTATTTT
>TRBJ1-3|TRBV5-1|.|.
CASSWTTGSGNTIYF
TGCGCCAGCAGCTGGACGACAGGCTCTGGAAACACCATATATTTT
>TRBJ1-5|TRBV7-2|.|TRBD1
CASRWTGTSNQPQHF
TGTGCCAGCAGATGGACAGGGACTAGCAATCAGCCCCAGCATTTT
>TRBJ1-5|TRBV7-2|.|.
CASSSQGNSNQPQHF
TGTGCCAGCAGCTCACAGGGCAATAGCAATCAGCCCCAGCATTTT
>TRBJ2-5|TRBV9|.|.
CASSAAVSTYRETQYF
TGTGCCAGCAGCGCCGCCGTCTCCACCTACCGAGAGACCCAGTACTTC
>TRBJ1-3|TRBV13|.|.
CASSLGGAFTGNTIYF
TGTGCCAGCAGCTTAGGAGGGGCTTTTACTGGAAACACCATATATTTT
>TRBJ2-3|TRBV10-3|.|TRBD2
CAISESLAGHTDTQYF
TGTGCCATCAGTGAGTCACTAGCGGGGCACACAGATACGCAGTATTTT
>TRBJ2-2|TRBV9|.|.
CASSVGGQNTGELFF
TGTGCCAGCAGCGTAGGGGGACAGAACACCGGGGAGCTGTTTTTT
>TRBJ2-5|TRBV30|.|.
CAWDSAQETQYF
TGTGCCTGGGACTCCGCTCAAGAGACCCAGTACTTC
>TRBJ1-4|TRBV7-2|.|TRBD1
CASSLGQVINEKLFF
TGTGCCAGCAGCCTGGGACAGGTGATTAATGAAAAACTGTTTTTT
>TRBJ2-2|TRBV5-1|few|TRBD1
CASSLVRQGPRGSGELFF
TGCGCCAGCAGCTTGGTCCGACAGGGGCCCCGAGGATCCGGGGAGCTGTTTTTT
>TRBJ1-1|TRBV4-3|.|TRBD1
CASSQGRTGMNTEAFF
TGCGCCAGCAGCCAAGGGCGGACAGGAATGAACACTGAAGCTTTCTTT
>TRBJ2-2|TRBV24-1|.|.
CATRGRGSDTGELFF
TGTGCCACCCGCGGGCGAGGATCGGACACCGGGGAGCTGTTTTTT
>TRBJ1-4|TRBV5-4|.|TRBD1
CASSGTGGVNEKLFF
TGTGCCAGCAGCGGAACAGGGGGCGTGAATGAAAAACTGTTTTTT
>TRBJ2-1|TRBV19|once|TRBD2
CASSWLAGGGFYNEQFF
TGTGCCAGTAGTTGGCTAGCGGGAGGTGGATTTTACAATGAGCAGTTCTTC
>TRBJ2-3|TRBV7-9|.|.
CASSSRESTDTQYF
TGTGCCAGCAGCTCTCGGGAGTCCACAGATACGCAGTATTTT